These 8 T cell receptor beta chains came from one sample sequenced in a study of identical twins. TCRdb analysed the 5' RACE reads with MiXCR anew, one entry per CDR3 protein. The table has 1.5 million to 2 million distinct CDR3 sequences, around a third seen once. The sample taken for sequencing was cord blood. The source is a newborn girl in good health.

This clonotype was seen a handful of times. The chain combines TRBV7-2 with TRBJ2-7, with a possible D match to TRBD1 (6 bases). This CDR3 has 16 residues. Germline lookup yields CDR1 SGHTA and CDR2 FQGNSA. V was cut by 1 base and J by 0 bases, with 13 bases left in between. CDR3 protein: CASSLGSTGASYEQYF. As DNA, the CDR3 is TGTGCCAGCAGCTTAGGATCGACAGGCGCCTCCTACGAGCAGTACTTC. The full variable domain, with the rest looked up from reference TRBV7-2 and TRBJ2-7, is GAGVSQSPSNKVTEKGKDVELRCDPISGHTALYWYRQSLGQGLEFLIYFQGNSAPDKSGLPSDRFSAERTGGSVSTLTIQRTQQEDSAVYLCASSLGSTGASYEQYFGPGTRLTVT.

Only a few counts were recorded for this clonotype. The chain combines TRBV2 with TRBJ2-3; 7 nucleotides align to TRBD2. Looked up from germline, CDR1 is SNHLY and CDR2 is FYNNEI. CDR3 length: 18 residues. V dropped 1 base and J dropped 0; count of bases not matched to a gene: 10. CDR3 sequence (DNA): TGTGCCAGCAGTGAAGTCCCGGGACTACACTATAGCACAGATACGCAGTATTTT. Translating gives CASSEVPGLHYSTDTQYF.

The chain combines TRBV2 with TRBJ2-3; 8 bases line up with TRBD2. CDR3 length equals 16 residues. V gave up 6 bases and J gave up 2 bases; unmatched junction bases: 10. CDR1 and CDR2 from the germline V gene are SNHLY and FYNNEI. CDR3 residues: CASRVGLAGYTDTQYF. The CDR3 nucleotides are TGTGCCAGCAGGGTAGGACTAGCTGGCTACACAGATACGCAGTATTTT.

This clonotype was observed a few times. The gene calls are TRBV7-9 and TRBJ2-5; 7 bases align to TRBD1. The CDR3 is 15 amino acids. Germline loops: CDR1 SEHNR, CDR2 FQNEAQ (reference sequence). V shed 3 bases, J shed 5 bases, and the junction held 9 bases outside the gene matches. CDR3 in amino acids: CASSFPTGLRETQYF. As DNA, the CDR3 is TGTGCCAGCAGCTTCCCGACAGGGTTAAGGGAGACCCAGTACTTC.

This clonotype has only a few counts. The genes are TRBV12-3 or TRBV12-4 and TRBJ2-7; D uncertain. The CDR3 loop spans 12 amino acids. V lost 3 bases to trimming and J lost 6 bases, with 9 bases between them. The CDR3 loop reads CASSFDAPEQYF. The CDR3 nucleotides are TGTGCCAGCAGTTTCGACGCTCCCGAGCAGTACTTC.

The chain has TRBV2 and TRBJ1-5; tentative D call: TRBD1 (5 bases). CDR1 is SNHLY, CDR2 FYNNEI, per germline. CDR3 length: 15 amino acids. The ends were cut back, 1 base at V and 1 base at J, with 8 bases in the middle. CDR3 residues: CASSEEGTSNQPQHF. The CDR3 DNA reads TGTGCCAGCAGTGAAGAGGGGACCAGCAATCAGCCCCAGCATTTT.

The rearrangement links TRBV6-2 or TRBV6-3 to TRBJ2-2; 7 bases match TRBD2. The CDR3 totals 15 residues. Germline values: CDR1 MNHEY, CDR2 SVGEGT. J was trimmed by 5 bases and V by 2 bases; bases with no gene match: 5. CDR3 DNA sequence: TGTGCCAGCAGTTACGCGGGGGTCCGGACCGGGGAGCTGTTTTTT. Translation gives CASSYAGVRTGELFF.

This clonotype was detected ten times or more. The chain recombines TRBV6-1 with TRBJ2-3; D perhaps matches TRBD2 (6 bases). In germline, CDR1 is MNHNS, CDR2 SASEGT. V dropped 3 bases and J dropped 3 bases, with 13 bases sitting between them. The CDR3 spans 15 residues. CDR3 loop: CASSDSGRPTDTQYF. The CDR3 DNA is TGTGCCAGCAGTGATAGCGGAAGGCCTACAGATACGCAGTATTTT.